The source of this T cell receptor beta chain is a study of early T cells in non-severe SARS-CoV-2 infection. At the level of the study: Unsorted whole blood bulk RNA was sequenced, with unpaired chains. Findings of the study overall: Matches to VDJdb favored anti-spike CD8 responses and missed private and CD4 specificities.

This clonotype was counted between two and nine times. The antigen remains unidentified. Trimming took 2 bases from V and 1 from J, leaving 6 bases between them. Germline V gene sequence: CDR1 SGHDN, CDR2 FVKESK. This CDR3 has 13 residues. In the library, individual cDNA molecules carried attached unique molecular identifiers. TCRdb processed the 5' RACE reads anew with MiXCR; each CDR3 protein has one entry. The sample lists 40,000 to 45,000 distinct CDR3 sequences, about a tenth occurring once. The receptor was derived from an adult who was a healthcare worker with PCR-confirmed SARS-CoV-2 infection or an uninfected control (not recorded which). This chain uses TRBV14 with TRBJ2-7; D uncertain. Sequencing was performed on whole blood. The CDR3 is CASSQSISYEQYF. CDR3 bases: TGTGCCAGCAGCCAAAGCATTTCCTACGAGCAGTACTTC.